A single sample is the source of the 13 T cell receptor beta chains below, sequenced in a study of T cell responses to AZD1222 COVID-19 vaccine. Profiled with immunoSEQ multiplex PCR; TCRdb holds only in-frame clones, not every one. The table includes tens of thousands of clones, 70% to 90% detected once. The source was peripheral blood, collected 28 days after the second AZD1222 dose. The receptors come from an adult who received the AZD1222 COVID-19 vaccine.

The chain uses TRBV19 and TRBJ1-2; 7 positions match TRBD1. From germline, CDR1 is LNHDA and CDR2 SQIVND (reference sequence). V was pared by 10 bases and J by 0 bases, with 8 bases of the junction left unmatched. This CDR3 has 14 amino acids. CDR3 loop: CATRQGTTNYGYTF. The CDR3 DNA sequence: TGTGCCACCCGACAGGGCACAACTAACTATGGCTACACCTTC.

The chain uses TRBV2 and TRBJ1-5, with D perhaps matching TRBD1 (5 bases). CDR3 length equals 15 residues. V lost 3 bases and J lost 2, with 11 bases in between. Germline-derived CDR1 and CDR2 are SNHLY and FYNNEI. CDR3 region: CASSDWGLGNQPQHF. The CDR3 coding sequence is TGTGCCAGCAGTGATTGGGGCCTGGGCAATCAGCCCCAGCATTTT.

The J gene is TRBJ2-3, the V gene TRBV6-5; 12 nucleotides line up with TRBD2. V shed 6 bases, J shed 5 bases, and the junction held 6 bases outside the gene matches. Germline V gene sequence: CDR1 MNHEY, CDR2 SVGAGI. CDR3 length: 15 residues. The CDR3 sequence: CASSQTSGSQDTQYF. As DNA, the CDR3 is TGTGCCAGCAGCCAGACTAGCGGGAGTCAAGATACGCAGTATTTT.

The chain couples TRBV30 to TRBJ2-3; 9 bases agree with TRBD2. The CDR3 consists of 14 residues. The germline gives CDR1 GTSNPN, CDR2 SVGIG (reference sequence). V was pared by 4 bases and J by 5 bases, with 7 bases of the junction left unmatched. The CDR3 reads CAWTSGVAVDTQYF. For the CDR3, the DNA is TGTGCCTGGACTAGCGGGGTAGCGGTAGATACGCAGTATTTT.

The V and J genes are TRBV14 and TRBJ2-1; D gene unclear. Trimming shortened V by 1 base and J by 6 bases, and 13 bases separated the two germline ends. CDR1 is SGHDN and CDR2 is FVKESK in the germline V gene. The CDR3 is made up of 15 amino acids. The DNA for the CDR3 is TGTGCCAGCAGCCAAGGGGGTCCAGCCCTCAATGAGCAGTTCTTC. Its translation: CASSQGGPALNEQFF.

The chain carries TRBV28 and TRBJ2-7; D uncertain. CDR1 and CDR2 (germline): MDHEN, SYDVKM. The CDR3 runs 14 residues. V lost 6 bases to trimming and J lost 3 bases, with 15 bases between them. The CDR3 coding sequence is TGTGCCAGCAGCTTGGCCCTCCGTATCTACGAGCAGTACTTC. Residues: CASSLALRIYEQYF.

V usage is TRBV5-1 and J usage is TRBJ1-1, with D maybe TRBD1 (5 bases). This CDR3 contains 15 residues. CDR1 SGHRS and CDR2 YFSETQ come from the germline V gene. The germline V and J ends were trimmed by 4 bases and 0 bases, with 13 bases remaining between them. CDR3 bases: TGCGCCAGCAGCCCGGGACGGACTGTGAACACTGAAGCTTTCTTT. Its translation is CASSPGRTVNTEAFF.

V usage is TRBV19 and J usage is TRBJ1-6, with D hard to call. CDR1 and CDR2 from the germline V gene are LNHDA and SQIVND (reference sequence). The V and J ends lost 5 bases and 6 bases respectively, with 17 bases between them. This CDR3 has 16 amino acids. The CDR3 DNA reads TGTGCCAGTAGTGCCGAATCCGGCTTTTCTAATTCACCCCTCCACTTT. Its translation: CASSAESGFSNSPLHF.

The chain couples TRBV10-3 to TRBJ1-4, with D possibly being TRBD1 (5 bases). CDR3 length: 15 residues. CDR1 ENHRY and CDR2 SYGVKD come from the germline V gene. V was trimmed by 0 bases and J by 7 bases, leaving 12 bases between them. The CDR3 region is CAISESGGGGEKLFF. Here the CDR3 DNA reads TGTGCCATCAGTGAGTCTGGGGGTGGTGGTGAAAAACTGTTTTTT.

The CDR3 protein is CASSPERGATYEQYV. Written as DNA, the CDR3 is TGTGCCAGCTCACCGGAGCGGGGGGCAACCTACGAGCAGTACGTC. The chain recombines TRBV18 with TRBJ2-7, with 9 bases matching TRBD2. V gave up 3 bases and J gave up 2 bases; unmatched junction bases: 5. The CDR3 contains 15 residues. Germline lookup yields CDR1 KGHSH and CDR2 LQKENI.

This clone appeared once. The chain uses TRBV10-2 and TRBJ1-3; a possible D gene is TRBD1 (6 bases). Germline-derived CDR1 and CDR2 are WSHSY and SAAADI. The CDR3 length is 14 residues. Between the trimmed V and J ends, which lost 5 bases and 4 bases, there was a span of 12 bases. The CDR3 protein is CASSQGPPGNTIYF. The CDR3 nucleotides read TGCGCCAGCAGTCAGGGGCCTCCAGGAAACACCATATATTTT.

The V and J genes are TRBV12-3 or TRBV12-4 and TRBJ1-1; tentative D call: TRBD1 (6 bases). This CDR3 spans 13 amino acids. Trimming took 6 bases from V and 4 from J, leaving 12 bases between them. CDR3 bases: TGTGCCAGCAGCCGGACCAGGGGCACTGAAGCTTTCTTT. This sequence encodes CASSRTRGTEAFF.

J is TRBJ2-1 and V is TRBV7-9; D is undetermined. This CDR3 is 14 amino acids long. V lost 5 bases and J lost 2, with 10 bases in between. CDR1 is SEHNR, CDR2 FQNEAQ, per germline (reference sequence). CDR3 sequence: CASSPHLTYNEQFF. The CDR3 bases are TGTGCCAGCAGCCCGCATCTAACCTACAATGAGCAGTTCTTC.